This section outlines one TCR beta chain sequence together with its context. Its cognate antigen is unknown. MiXCR was run by TCRdb on the 5' RACE reads, yielding one entry per CDR3 protein. The table records under 700,000 distinct CDR3 sequences, roughly 22% of them present only once. This entry comes from a study of T-cell memory formation after mild COVID-19. General observations from the study: Researchers report contracting CD4+ clones mostly in CM and EM, with CD8+ clones in EMRA.

This CDR3 has 15 residues. V lost 5 bases, J lost 5 bases, and 18 bases lay in between. The germline V gene has CDR1 SGHVS and CDR2 FNYEAQ. The gene calls are TRBV7-6 and TRBJ1-1; possible D gene TRBD1, 5 bases. The sequenced sample was PBMCs or a T cell subset sorted from them (not recorded which). The receptor was isolated from an adult woman who had mild COVID-19 (a few samples of this study predate the infection). Cell type and time point are not known. CDR3 nucleotide sequence: TGTGCCAGCAGCCTCTCCACGGGACGAGGAACTGAAGCTTTCTTT. This sequence encodes CASSLSTGRGTEAFF.